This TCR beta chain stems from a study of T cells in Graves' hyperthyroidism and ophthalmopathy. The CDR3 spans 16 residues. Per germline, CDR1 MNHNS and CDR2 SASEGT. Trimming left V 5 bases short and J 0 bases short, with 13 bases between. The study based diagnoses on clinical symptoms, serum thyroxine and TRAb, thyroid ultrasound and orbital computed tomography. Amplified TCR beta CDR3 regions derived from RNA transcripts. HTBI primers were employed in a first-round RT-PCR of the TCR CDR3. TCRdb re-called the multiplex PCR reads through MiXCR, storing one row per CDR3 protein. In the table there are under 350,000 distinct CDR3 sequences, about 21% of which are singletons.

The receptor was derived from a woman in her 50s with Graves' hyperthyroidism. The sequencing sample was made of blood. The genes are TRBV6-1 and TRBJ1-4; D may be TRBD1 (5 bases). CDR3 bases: TGTGCCAGCAGTACGGGACCGAAACCAACTAATGAAAAACTGTTTTTT. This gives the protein CASSTGPKPTNEKLFF.